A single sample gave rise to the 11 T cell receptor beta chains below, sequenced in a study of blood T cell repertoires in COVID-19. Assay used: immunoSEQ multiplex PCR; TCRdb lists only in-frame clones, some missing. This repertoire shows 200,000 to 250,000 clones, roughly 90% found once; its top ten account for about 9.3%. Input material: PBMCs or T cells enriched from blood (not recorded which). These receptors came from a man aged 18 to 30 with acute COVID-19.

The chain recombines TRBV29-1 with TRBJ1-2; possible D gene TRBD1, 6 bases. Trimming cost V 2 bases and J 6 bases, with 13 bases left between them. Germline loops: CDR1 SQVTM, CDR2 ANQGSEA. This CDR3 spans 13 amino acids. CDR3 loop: CSVENRDLNGYTF. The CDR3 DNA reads TGCAGCGTTGAAAACAGGGATTTGAATGGCTACACCTTC.

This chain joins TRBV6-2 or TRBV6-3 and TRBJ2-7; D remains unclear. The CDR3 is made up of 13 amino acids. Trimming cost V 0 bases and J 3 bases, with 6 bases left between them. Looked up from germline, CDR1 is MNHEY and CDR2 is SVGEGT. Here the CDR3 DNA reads TGTGCCAGCAGTTACTCCACAGACTACGAGCAGTACTTC. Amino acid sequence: CASSYSTDYEQYF.

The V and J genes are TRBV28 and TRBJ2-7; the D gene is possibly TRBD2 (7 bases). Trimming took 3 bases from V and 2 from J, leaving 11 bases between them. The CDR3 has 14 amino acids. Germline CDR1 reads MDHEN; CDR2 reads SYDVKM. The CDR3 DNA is TGTGCCAGCAGTTTGGGGGGGGCTACCTACGAGCAGTACTTC. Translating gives CASSLGGATYEQYF.

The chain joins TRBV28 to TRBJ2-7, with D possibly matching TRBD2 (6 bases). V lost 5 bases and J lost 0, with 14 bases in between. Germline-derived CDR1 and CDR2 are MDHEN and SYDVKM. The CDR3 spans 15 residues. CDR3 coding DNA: TGTGCCAGCAGTCTCTCAGCGGGTAGCTCCTACGAGCAGTACTTC. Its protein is CASSLSAGSSYEQYF.

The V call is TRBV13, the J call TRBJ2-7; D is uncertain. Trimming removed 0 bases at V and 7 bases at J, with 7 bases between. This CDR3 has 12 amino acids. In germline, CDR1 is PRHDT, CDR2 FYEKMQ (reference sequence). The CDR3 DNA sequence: TGTGCCAGCAGCTTAGGCCGCACTGAGCAGTACTTC. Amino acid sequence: CASSLGRTEQYF.

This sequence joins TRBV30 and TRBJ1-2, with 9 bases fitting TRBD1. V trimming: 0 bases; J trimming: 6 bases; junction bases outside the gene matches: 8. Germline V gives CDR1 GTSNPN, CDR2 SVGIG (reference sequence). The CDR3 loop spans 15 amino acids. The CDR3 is CAWSVGTGYANGYTF. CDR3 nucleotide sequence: TGTGCCTGGAGTGTCGGGACAGGGTATGCCAATGGCTACACCTTC. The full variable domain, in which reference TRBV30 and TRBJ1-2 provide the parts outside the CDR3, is SQTIHQWPATLVQPVGSPLSLECTVEGTSNPNLYWYRQAAGRGLQLLFYSVGIGQISSEVPQNLSASRPQDRQFILSSKKLLLSDSGFYLCAWSVGTGYANGYTFGSGTRLTVV.

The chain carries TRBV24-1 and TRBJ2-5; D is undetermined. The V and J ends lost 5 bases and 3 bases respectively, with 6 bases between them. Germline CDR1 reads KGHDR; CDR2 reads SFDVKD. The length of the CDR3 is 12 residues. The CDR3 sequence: CATSVGEETQYF. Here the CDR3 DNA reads TGTGCCACCAGTGTTGGAGAAGAGACCCAGTACTTC.

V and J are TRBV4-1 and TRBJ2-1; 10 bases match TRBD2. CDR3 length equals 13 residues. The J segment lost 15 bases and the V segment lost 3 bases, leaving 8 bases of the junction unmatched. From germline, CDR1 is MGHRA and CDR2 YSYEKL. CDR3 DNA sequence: TGCGCCAGCAGCCAGTTCCCAGGGACTAGCGCGTTCTTC. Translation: CASSQFPGTSAFF.

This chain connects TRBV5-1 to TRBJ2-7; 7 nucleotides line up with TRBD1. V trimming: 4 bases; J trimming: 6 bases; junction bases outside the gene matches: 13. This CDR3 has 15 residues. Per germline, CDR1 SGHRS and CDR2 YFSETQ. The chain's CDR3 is CASSVPTGISSEQYF. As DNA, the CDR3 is TGCGCCAGCAGCGTGCCGACAGGGATCTCTAGCGAGCAGTACTTC.

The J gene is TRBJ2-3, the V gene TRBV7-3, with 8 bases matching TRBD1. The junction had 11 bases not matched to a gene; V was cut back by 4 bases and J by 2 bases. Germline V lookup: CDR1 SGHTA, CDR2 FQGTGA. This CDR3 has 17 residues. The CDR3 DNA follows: TGTGCCAGCAGCTCGCCGAAGAGGGACAGGAACACAGATACGCAGTATTTT. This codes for CASSSPKRDRNTDTQYF.

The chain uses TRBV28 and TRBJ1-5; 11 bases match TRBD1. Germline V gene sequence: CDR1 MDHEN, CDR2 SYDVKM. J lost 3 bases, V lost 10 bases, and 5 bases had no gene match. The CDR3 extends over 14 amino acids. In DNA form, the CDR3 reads TGTGCCACCGGACAGGGGGCCTTCAATCAGCCCCAGCATTTT. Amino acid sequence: CATGQGAFNQPQHF.